These 27 T cell receptor beta chains share one sample of origin, sequenced in a study of blood T cell repertoires in COVID-19. Method: immunoSEQ multiplex PCR; TCRdb's copy keeps in-frame clones and lacks some. The data contain 100,000 to 150,000 clones, around 80% of them seen just once; the ten biggest clones take up 2% to 2.5%. The sequenced sample was PBMCs or T cells enriched from blood (not recorded which). The receptors stem from a man aged 35 to 55 with acute COVID-19.

This clone occurred once. The identical CDR3 is also encoded by other nucleotide sequences in the sample. The J gene is TRBJ2-5, the V gene TRBV28, with 8 nucleotides matching TRBD1. The CDR3 extends over 14 amino acids. Trimming at V came to 2 bases and at J to 4 bases, leaving 3 bases not matched to a gene. CDR1 and CDR2 from the germline V gene are MDHEN and SYDVKM. Here the CDR3 DNA reads TGTGCCAGCAGTTTACCCCAGGGGGCAGAGACCCAGTACTTC. Translated: CASSLPQGAETQYF.

The genes are TRBV6-2 or TRBV6-3 and TRBJ2-7, with 10 bases matching TRBD2. The CDR3 totals 14 residues. With V trimmed by 5 bases and J by 0 bases, 1 base remained unmatched. Germline lookup yields CDR1 MNHEY and CDR2 SVGEGT. The CDR3 DNA follows: TGTGCCAGCAGTGCTAGCGGGAGCTCCTACGAGCAGTACTTC. Protein product: CASSASGSSYEQYF.

J is TRBJ2-1 and V is TRBV7-3; 9 bases agree with TRBD2. Germline V lookup: CDR1 SGHTA, CDR2 FQGTGA. The CDR3 covers 16 residues. With V trimmed by 5 bases and J by 2 bases, 7 bases remained unmatched. The CDR3 loop is CASSPRTSATYNEQFF. DNA for the CDR3: TGTGCCAGCAGCCCCAGGACTAGCGCAACCTACAATGAGCAGTTCTTC.

With regard to this clone: One end of the junction fails to match germline, which may point to a read error. J is TRBJ1-1 and V is TRBV11-2; TRBD1 might be the D (5 bases). CDR1 is SGHAT and CDR2 is FQNNGV in the germline V gene. The CDR3 has 14 amino acids. In nucleotides, the CDR3 is TGTGCCAGCACCTTAGTCCCCAGGGACACTGAAGCTTTCTTT. Protein sequence: CASTLVPRDTEAFF.

V usage is TRBV4-2 and J usage is TRBJ2-7, with 11 positions matching TRBD2. Unmatched junction bases numbered 5, after V lost 0 bases and J lost 7 bases. This CDR3 has 15 residues. Germline CDR1 is LGHNA and CDR2 is YNFKEQ. CDR3: CASSQELAGVREQYF. CDR3 sequence (DNA): TGTGCCAGCAGCCAAGAACTAGCGGGAGTTCGAGAGCAGTACTTC.

V usage is TRBV3-1 (or the pseudogene TRBV3-2) and J usage is TRBJ2-1; 11 bases line up with TRBD2. Germline CDR1 and CDR2: LGHDT and YNNKEL (reference sequence). The CDR3 covers 16 residues. J gave up 4 bases and V 5 bases, and 7 bases lay outside the gene matches. The DNA of the CDR3 is TGTGCCAGCAGCACTCTAGCGGGGGGATTTTACAATGAGCAGTTCTTC. This gives the protein CASSTLAGGFYNEQFF.

This chain uses TRBV5-8 with TRBJ2-1; 7 bases fit TRBD2. Germline V gene data show CDR1 as SGHTS and CDR2 as YDEGEE. The ends lost 0 bases at V and 5 bases at J; junction bases unmatched: 8. This CDR3 contains 16 residues. The CDR3 sequence: CASSLGREFTDNEQFF. Here the CDR3 DNA reads TGTGCCAGCAGCTTGGGGCGGGAGTTCACTGACAATGAGCAGTTCTTC. Complete variable domain (other parts from reference TRBV5-8 and TRBJ2-1): EAGVTQSPTHLIKTRGQQATLRCSPISGHTSVYWYQQALGLGLQFLLWYDEGEERNRGNFPPRFSGRQFPNYSSELNVNALELEDSALYLCASSLGREFTDNEQFFGPGTRLTVL.

The chain uses TRBV21-1 and TRBJ1-1; TRBD1 was called by the table and not checked on the DNA. TRBV21-1 is tagged as a pseudogene. CDR3 length: 8 residues. CDR3 sequence: CASTPMFF. The CDR3 nucleotides read TGTGCCAGCACCCCCATGTTCTTT.

The V gene is TRBV7-3, the J gene TRBJ2-5; 7 bases line up with TRBD2. The CDR3 length is 14 residues. J gave up 5 bases and V 5 bases, and 8 bases lay outside the gene matches. CDR1 and CDR2 (germline): SGHTA, FQGTGA. The CDR3 DNA reads as TGTGCCAGCAGCCCCCAGGGAGGGAGGGAGACCCAGTACTTC. Translating it yields CASSPQGGRETQYF.

The CDR3 sequence is CASTGLGALYEQYF. The CDR3 DNA reads as TGTGCCAGCACCGGACTAGGGGCCCTCTACGAGCAGTACTTC. The V call is TRBV28, the J call TRBJ2-7; 7 nucleotides match TRBD2. The CDR3 is 14 residues long. Per germline, CDR1 MDHEN and CDR2 SYDVKM. After removal of 7 bases from V and 3 bases from J, the junction contained 9 bases not matched to a gene.

J is TRBJ1-5 and V is TRBV28, with D tentatively TRBD1 (5 bases). Deletions cut 6 bases from V and 13 bases from J, with 19 bases between. CDR3 length: 13 residues. The V gene's germline CDR1 is MDHEN and CDR2 SYDVKM. For the CDR3, the DNA is TGTGCCAGCAGCGTGGCCGGGGGGGGAGTTCAGCATTTT. Translating gives CASSVAGGGVQHF. Based on the CDR3 plus reference TRBV28 and TRBJ1-5, the full variable domain is DVKVTQSSRYLVKRTGEKVFLECVQDMDHENMFWYRQDPGLGLRLIYFSYDVKMKEKGDIPEGYSVSREKKERFSLILESASTNQTSMYLCASSVAGGGVQHFGDGTRLSIL.

This chain joins TRBV2 and TRBJ1-2, with 9 nucleotides matching TRBD1. The germline V gene has CDR1 SNHLY and CDR2 FYNNEI. With V trimmed by 4 bases and J by 7 bases, 10 bases remained unmatched. This CDR3 is built from 15 residues. The CDR3 DNA reads as TGTGCCAGCAGTGGCCACAGGGGGCAGTCGGTTGGCTACACCTTC. It specifies CASSGHRGQSVGYTF.

This clone was found a few times. This chain connects TRBV6-5 to TRBJ1-5; TRBD1 is a possible D gene (6 bases). Germline lookup yields CDR1 MNHEY and CDR2 SVGAGI. V gave up 5 bases and J gave up 5 bases, with 10 bases separating them. CDR3 length: 13 residues. Here the CDR3 reads CASSPQGDQPQHF. As DNA, the CDR3 is TGTGCCAGCAGTCCACAGGGAGATCAGCCCCAGCATTTT.

The chain uses TRBV27 and TRBJ1-1, with a tentative D call TRBD1 (6 bases). The CDR3 loop spans 15 amino acids. The germline V gene encodes CDR1 MNHEY and CDR2 SMNVEV (reference sequence). Trimming pared 5 bases from V and 0 bases from J, leaving 13 bases between. CDR3 bases: TGTGCCAGCAGTGCCGGGACAACGATGAACACTGAAGCTTTCTTT. It translates to CASSAGTTMNTEAFF.

The J gene is TRBJ2-2, the V gene TRBV7-8, with a weak D call TRBD1 (6 bases). The CDR3 sequence is 16 residues long. Trimming took 4 bases from V and 0 from J, leaving 12 bases between them. Germline assignment: CDR1 SGHVS and CDR2 FQNEAQ. The CDR3 is CASSSHRVANTGELFF. The CDR3, as DNA: TGTGCCAGCAGCTCCCACAGGGTAGCGAACACCGGGGAGCTGTTTTTT.

J is TRBJ2-7 and V is TRBV18; TRBD1 aligns across 7 bases. Per the germline V gene, CDR1 is KGHSH and CDR2 is LQKENI. This CDR3 comprises 15 residues. The trim removed 6 bases at V and 3 bases at J, leaving 11 bases unmatched. The CDR3 here is CASSPQGDQNYEQYF. CDR3 sequence (DNA): TGTGCCAGCTCTCCTCAGGGGGACCAGAACTACGAGCAGTACTTC.

The chain joins TRBV9 to TRBJ2-5; D is unresolved. Trimming took 0 bases from V and 0 from J, leaving 6 bases between them. This CDR3 region has 14 residues. The germline CDR1 and CDR2 sequences are SGDLS and YYNGEE. In DNA form, the CDR3 reads TGTGCCAGCAGCGTAGCAATTCACCAAGAGACCCAGTACTTC. This encodes CASSVAIHQETQYF. The full variable domain, completed using reference TRBV9 and TRBJ2-5, is DSGVTQTPKHLITATGQRVTLRCSPRSGDLSVYWYQQSLDQGLQFLIQYYNGEERAKGNILERFSAQQFPDLHSELNLSSLELGDSALYFCASSVAIHQETQYFGPGTRLLVL.

This chain connects TRBV2 to TRBJ2-2; tentatively, D is TRBD2 (6 bases). With 6 bases removed from V and 7 bases from J, the gap between germline ends came to 18 bases. The CDR3 totals 15 residues. Germline CDR1 SNHLY, CDR2 FYNNEI. The CDR3 protein is CASSLDGGVGGELFF. CDR3 nucleotide sequence: TGTGCCAGCAGCCTGGATGGAGGGGTTGGCGGGGAGCTGTTTTTT.

The chain has TRBV7-2 and TRBJ2-3, with D possibly TRBD2 on 6 matching bases. V lost 1 base and J 14 bases, leaving 19 bases between the germline ends. CDR1 SGHTA and CDR2 FQGNSA come from the germline V gene. The CDR3 runs 14 residues. The CDR3 region is CASSLGSGQGLMYF. CDR3 bases: TGTGCCAGCAGCTTAGGCAGCGGGCAGGGTCTTATGTATTTT.

The chain recombines TRBV7-2 with TRBJ1-2; TRBD1 aligns across 7 bases. CDR3 size: 13 residues. Trimming took 1 base from V and 8 from J; bases not matched to a gene: 4. Germline V gives CDR1 SGHTA, CDR2 FQGNSA. CDR3 protein: CASSLGGGWGYTF. CDR3 nucleotide sequence: TGTGCCAGCAGCTTAGGAGGGGGCTGGGGCTACACCTTC. Combining the CDR3 with reference TRBV7-2 and TRBJ1-2 gives the whole variable domain GAGVSQSPSNKVTEKGKDVELRCDPISGHTALYWYRQSLGQGLEFLIYFQGNSAPDKSGLPSDRFSAERTGGSVSTLTIQRTQQEDSAVYLCASSLGGGWGYTFGSGTRLTVV.

This chain uses TRBV7-3 with TRBJ2-3; 9 bases map to TRBD2. CDR3 size: 16 residues. J was trimmed by 0 bases and V by 6 bases; bases with no gene match: 7. Germline V gene sequence: CDR1 SGHTA, CDR2 FQGTGA. In nucleotides, the CDR3 is TGTGCCAGCAGAGATAGCGGGAGTTCTAGCACAGATACGCAGTATTTT. It is translated as CASRDSGSSSTDTQYF. Full variable domain (outside the CDR3, taken from reference TRBV7-3 and TRBJ2-3): GAGVSQTPSNKVTEKGKYVELRCDPISGHTALYWYRQSLGQGPEFLIYFQGTGAADDSGLPNDRFFAVRPEGSVSTLKIQRTERGDSAVYLCASRDSGSSSTDTQYFGPGTRLTVL.

J is TRBJ1-1 and V is TRBV7-2; TRBD1 is a possible D gene (5 bases). CDR1 is SGHTA and CDR2 is FQGNSA in the germline V gene. The CDR3 extends over 14 amino acids. V was shortened by 1 base and J by 3 bases, with 9 bases between the two germline ends. CDR3 in DNA: TGTGCCAGCAGCTTAGTGGGGGGGGACACTGAAGCTTTCTTT. Translating it yields CASSLVGGDTEAFF.

Here the CDR3 DNA reads TGCGCCAGCAGCATCACAGGGGACAGAATCGATACGCAGTATTTT. Translated, it gives CASSITGDRIDTQYF. V usage is TRBV5-1 and J usage is TRBJ2-3; 7 bases align to TRBD1. With 4 bases clipped from V and 6 bases from J, the junction kept 11 bases outside the gene matches. The CDR3 is 15 residues long. Germline assignment: CDR1 SGHRS and CDR2 YFSETQ.

The CDR3 spells CASSFGPSSYEQYF. CDR3 bases: TGTGCCAGCAGTTTTGGGCCGTCCTCCTACGAGCAGTACTTC. The genes are TRBV27 and TRBJ2-7; no clear D. V lost 3 bases to trimming and J lost 0 bases, with 9 bases between them. The CDR3 has 14 residues. CDR1 is MNHEY, CDR2 SMNVEV, per germline (reference sequence).

This chain uses TRBV2 with TRBJ2-3; 9 positions match TRBD2. Trimming cost V 6 bases and J 1 base; bases outside gene matches: 8. CDR1 and CDR2 (germline): SNHLY, FYNNEI. This CDR3 comprises 16 residues. The CDR3 coding sequence is TGTGCCAGCAGACGGGAGGTAGCGGGGGGCACAGATACGCAGTATTTT. Its translation: CASRREVAGGTDTQYF.

The chain joins TRBV18 to TRBJ2-1; D call uncertain. Germline V gene data show CDR1 as KGHSH and CDR2 as LQKENI. V was cut by 6 bases and J by 5 bases, with 5 bases left in between. The CDR3 length is 11 residues. The CDR3 sequence is CASSLNNEQFF. In DNA form, the CDR3 reads TGTGCCAGCTCCCTAAACAATGAGCAGTTCTTC.

The V and J genes are TRBV5-1 and TRBJ2-5; tentative D call: TRBD2 (6 bases). CDR3 length: 16 residues. Trimming cost V 4 bases and J 4 bases, with 20 bases left between them. Germline values: CDR1 SGHRS, CDR2 YFSETQ. CDR3 sequence (DNA): TGCGCCAGCAGCGTTCCCGGGACTCCGGGTGGAGAGACCCAGTACTTC. Its translation: CASSVPGTPGGETQYF.